This T cell receptor beta chain came from a study of human T cells and chemical hapten exposure. Study information: Sensitization employed 2% DPC on about 2 cm by about 2 cm of upper inner arm skin. Study-wide points: More PT1 expanded TCRs went with higher patch test scores. It should be noted that donors had alopecia, so their immune response may differ from healthy people's.

On this clonotype: Its antigen is currently unknown.

In TCRdb, the RACE reads were re-called with MiXCR into one record per CDR3 protein. Of roughly 97,000 distinct CDR3 sequences in the sample, roughly 27% were seen once. Time point indicated: patch test 3, about 24 weeks after DPC sensitization. This sample's treatment: therapeutic diphenylcyclopropenone sensitization with weekly scalp DPC. The sequence was collected from a man aged 35 to 55 with alopecia areata. Some clones in this sample may be carry-over from other donors' samples. The specimen comprised whole blood, sampled in connection with sensitization to the hapten diphenylcyclopropenone (DPC).

The CDR3 region is CASSLVWVGIYDTQYF. In DNA, the CDR3 is TGTGCCAGCAGCTTGGTTTGGGTCGGGATCTATGATACGCAGTATTTT. V is TRBV5-5 and J is TRBJ2-3; D possibly corresponds to TRBD2 (5 bases). The V end lost 0 bases, the J end lost 6 bases, and 17 bases lay between the germline ends. This CDR3 comprises 16 residues. Germline V gene sequence: CDR1 SGHKS, CDR2 YYEKEE (reference sequence). Full variable domain (outside the CDR3, taken from reference TRBV5-5 and TRBJ2-3): DAGVTQSPTHLIKTRGQQVTLRCSPISGHKSVSWYQQVLGQGPQFIFQYYEKEERGRGNFPDRFSARQFPNYSSELNVNALLLGDSALYLCASSLVWVGIYDTQYFGPGTRLTVL.